Listed below are T cell receptor beta chains from one sample, sequenced in a study of blood T cell repertoires in COVID-19. The data were produced by immunoSEQ multiplex PCR, yet TCRdb's version contains in-frame clones alone and is incomplete. The repertoire consists of approximately 150,000 clones, with over 75% occurring once and the leading ten covering approximately 10%. The specimen sequenced was peripheral blood. The origin of the receptors is a human donor in a cohort sampled during active COVID-19. Each CDR3 is given with its conserved first and last residue. A D gene is named only where the DNA matches it firmly. Size is omitted from some rows. Given values are once, few, many or a class for expanded clones.

TRBJ2-7 - 15 - TRBV16 TGTGCCAGCAGCCAATCCGGCGGGTATTCCTACGAGCAGTACTTC CASSQSGGYSYEQYF
TRBJ1-5 - 15 TRBD1 TRBV6-5 TGTGCCAGCACAGGGACAGTGAATAGCAATCAGCCCCAGCATTTT CASTGTVNSNQPQHF
TRBJ2-4 - 15 TRBD1 TRBV11-2 TGTGCCAGCAGCACTGGGGGACAGCAGCAAAACATTCAGTACTTC CASSTGGQQQNIQYF
TRBJ2-1 - 13 - TRBV12-3/TRBV12-4 TGTGCCAGCAGTTTAGGGGCTGACAATGAGCAGTTCTTC CASSLGADNEQFF
TRBJ2-7 - 14 - TRBV28 TGTGCCAGCAGTTTTCTGGGGCAGATCTACGAGCAGTACTTC CASSFLGQIYEQYF
TRBJ1-3 - 15 - TRBV2 TGTGCCAGCACAAGGGGCCTGAGCTCTGGAAACACCATATATTTT CASTRGLSSGNTIYF
TRBJ2-1 few 15 TRBD2 TRBV6-5 TGTGCCAGCAAATGGACGGCTAGCGGGAGCAATGAGCAGTTCTTC CASKWTASGSNEQFF
TRBJ2-7 - 12 - TRBV5-1 TGCGCCAGCAGCACCGGGGACTACGAGCAGTACTTC CASSTGDYEQYF
TRBJ2-5 - 15 - TRBV19 TGTGCCAGTAGTTGGCGGGGGCTAAACCAAGAGACCCAGTACTTC CASSWRGLNQETQYF
TRBJ2-1 - 16 - TRBV18 TGTGCCAGCTCACTAATAGCGGCCAGCTCCTACAATGAGCAGTTCTTC CASSLIAASSYNEQFF
TRBJ2-1 few 14 - TRBV7-2 TGTGCCAGCAGGCCAAGGGGCCCCTACAATGAGCAGTTCTTC CASRPRGPYNEQFF
TRBJ1-2 few 15 - TRBV5-5 TGTGCCAGCAGCTTAAGATACAGGGACCGGGATGGCTACACCTTC CASSLRYRDRDGYTF
TRBJ1-2 - 14 - TRBV7-9 TGTGCCAGCAGCTTAGTGGTCGGTAACTATGGCTACACCTTC CASSLVVGNYGYTF
TRBJ1-1 - 15 - TRBV7-2 TGTGCCAGCAGCCCACCCGGACATAAGAACACTGAAGCTTTCTTT CASSPPGHKNTEAFF
TRBJ2-5 - 14 - TRBV5-1 TGCGCCAGCAGCTTAGGAGGGTTCAGGGAGACCCAGTACTTC CASSLGGFRETQYF
TRBJ2-3 - 14 - TRBV5-6 TGTGCCAGCACACGGGAAGGACTCACAGATACGCAGTATTTT CASTREGLTDTQYF
TRBJ2-3 - 17 - TRBV4-3 TGCGCCAGCAGCCAAGCCGGCAGACAGGCTAGCACAGATACGCAGTATTTT CASSQAGRQASTDTQYF
TRBJ2-1 - 16 TRBD2 TRBV19 TGTGCCAGTAGTCCCGGACTAGCGGGATTATCCTATGAGCAGTTCTTC CASSPGLAGLSYEQFF
TRBJ2-1 - 13 - TRBV10-3 TGTGCCACGACAGGAAATTTTTACAATGAGCAGTTCTTC CATTGNFYNEQFF
TRBJ2-3 - 16 - TRBV2 TGTGCCAGCAGTGAAGCTCTAGATGAACTCACAGATACGCAGTATTTT CASSEALDELTDTQYF
TRBJ1-2 - 13 - TRBV7-8 TGTGCCAGCAGCTTAGGCGGTTTATATGGCTACACCTTC CASSLGGLYGYTF
TRBJ2-1 few 15 TRBD2 TRBV4-3 TGCGCCAGCAGCCAAGCGGGCGTAGCGGGAGGTGAGCAGTTCTTC CASSQAGVAGGEQFF
TRBJ2-1 - 16 TRBD2 TRBV28 TGTGCCAGCAGTCCCCAATGGGCGGGGGTTTACAATGAGCAGTTCTTC CASSPQWAGVYNEQFF
TRBJ2-7 - 14 - TRBV18 TGTGCCAGCTCACCGCGGGACAGCTCCTACGAGCAGTACTTC CASSPRDSSYEQYF
TRBJ1-6 - 13 - TRBV19 TGTGCCAGTAGTGTAGGGCTCAAATCACCCCTCCACTTT CASSVGLKSPLHF
TRBJ2-5 - 15 - TRBV3-1/TRBV3-2 TGTGCCAGCAGCCCGGGAGCGATGGATCAAGAGACCCAGTACTTC CASSPGAMDQETQYF
TRBJ1-2 - 13 TRBD1 TRBV6-5 TGTGCCAGCTCAGTTGACAGGGACTATGGCTACACCTTC CASSVDRDYGYTF
TRBJ1-4 - 14 - TRBV30 TGTGCCTGGAATATCCGGGGGGTGAGGGAAAAACTGTTTTTT CAWNIRGVREKLFF
TRBJ2-7 - 19 TRBD2 TRBV4-1 TGCGCCAGCAGCCAAGGTGGGACTAGCGGGGGGCCCACATGGGACGAGCAGTACTTC CASSQGGTSGGPTWDEQYF
TRBJ1-2 - 13 - TRBV19 TGTGCCAGTACCCCGGGTCCGAGGAATGGCTACACCTTC CASTPGPRNGYTF
TRBJ2-7 - 14 TRBD2 TRBV6-5 TGTGCCAGCAGGGCCGGGACTAGCAGCTACGAGCAGTACTTC CASRAGTSSYEQYF
TRBJ1-3 - 15 TRBD1 TRBV5-1 TGCGCCAGCAGCTTACAGGGGGAAAACGGAAACACCATATATTTT CASSLQGENGNTIYF
TRBJ1-5 once 14 TRBD1 TRBV28 TGTGCCAGCAGTTGGGGACAGGGGGATCAGCCCCAGCATTTT CASSWGQGDQPQHF
TRBJ2-3 - 16 - TRBV11-2 TGTGCCAGCAGCTTTTCCGGGAGTAATGTGGGTTCGACGCAGTATTTT CASSFSGSNVGSTQYF
TRBJ1-3 - 14 - TRBV20-1 TGCAGTGCTAGTTTTGGACAGAGTGGAAACACCATATATTTT CSASFGQSGNTIYF
TRBJ1-2 - 16 TRBD1 TRBV14 TGTGCCAGCAGCCTAACTCGGACAGGGGGTCTCTATGGCTACACCTTC CASSLTRTGGLYGYTF
TRBJ2-2 - 18 - TRBV19 TGTGCCAGTAGTTTCCTGGAGGTTAGGGTGCCGAACACCGGGGAGCTGTTTTTT CASSFLEVRVPNTGELFF
TRBJ2-2 - 18 TRBD2 TRBV28 TGTGCCAGCAGTTTGGCCTCTAGCGGGGCCCGGTTTGTCGGGGAGCTGTTTTTT CASSLASSGARFVGELFF
TRBJ2-1 once 10 - TRBV20-1 TGCAGTGCGCTAGCATACGAGCAGTTCTTC CSALAYEQFF
TRBJ1-2 - 15 TRBD1 TRBV7-3 TGTGCCAGCAGCTTAAGATCATACAGGGGTTCGGGCTACACCTTC CASSLRSYRGSGYTF
TRBJ1-3 - 15 TRBD1 TRBV9 TGTGCCAGCAGCCCTGACAGGGGCCCTGGAAACACCATATATTTT CASSPDRGPGNTIYF
TRBJ2-3 few 14 - TRBV2 TGTGCCAGCAGTGAAAAGAGAACAGGAGATACGCAGTATTTT CASSEKRTGDTQYF
TRBJ1-1 - 15 - TRBV11-2 TGTGCCAGCAGCCCCTCCAGAGGGCTCAACACTGAAGCTTTCTTT CASSPSRGLNTEAFF
TRBJ2-7 few 17 TRBD2 TRBV7-2 TGTGCCAGCAGCCTTTATCCGGGACTAGCGGGAGTTTCGGAGCAGTACTTC CASSLYPGLAGVSEQYF
TRBJ2-7 few 13 TRBD2 TRBV5-1 TGCGCCAGCTCCAGGACTAGTCGCTACGAGCAGTACTTC CASSRTSRYEQYF
TRBJ1-3 - 15 - TRBV7-2 TGTGCCAGCAGCTCCCAAAAGAGCCCTGGAAACACCATATATTTT CASSSQKSPGNTIYF
TRBJ1-5 - 14 - TRBV19 TGTGCCAGTAGTTACGGACAGTCCAATCAGCCCCAGCATTTT CASSYGQSNQPQHF
TRBJ2-1 once 16 - TRBV6-2/TRBV6-3 TGTGCCAGCAGCCTGATCGGGGGTGCTCCCTACAATGAGCAGTTCTTC CASSLIGGAPYNEQFF
TRBJ2-7 - 14 TRBD2 TRBV10-2 TGCGCCAGCGAACCGGGACTAGCGGATTACGAGCAGTACTTC CASEPGLADYEQYF
TRBJ2-2 few 14 - TRBV2 TGTGCCAGCACTCTGACAGCGAACACCGGGGAGCTGTTTTTT CASTLTANTGELFF
TRBJ1-2 - 14 TRBD1 TRBV28 TGTGCCAGCAGTCTCCGGACAGGGGGCATAAGCTACACCTTC CASSLRTGGISYTF
TRBJ1-1 - 13 - TRBV3-1/TRBV3-2 TGTGCCAGCAGCCGGGACATGAACACTGAAGCTTTCTTT CASSRDMNTEAFF
TRBJ1-2 once 13 TRBD1 TRBV30 TGTGCCTGGACGACAGGGGGCAGGGATGGCTACACCTTC CAWTTGGRDGYTF
TRBJ2-1 - 15 - TRBV7-9 TGTGCCAGCAGCTTAGTCAGGAATACCAACAATGAGCAGTTCTTC CASSLVRNTNNEQFF